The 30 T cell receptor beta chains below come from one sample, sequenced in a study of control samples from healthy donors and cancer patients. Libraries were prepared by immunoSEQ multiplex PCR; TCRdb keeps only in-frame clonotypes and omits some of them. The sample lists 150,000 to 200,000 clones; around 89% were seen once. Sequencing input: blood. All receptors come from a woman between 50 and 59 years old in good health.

The CDR3 DNA reads TGTGCCAGCAGCACACAGGGGGGTAACACTGAAGCTTTCTTT. Amino acid sequence: CASSTQGGNTEAFF. The chain couples TRBV11-3 to TRBJ1-1; 8 bases align to TRBD1. Trimming cost V 5 bases and J 2 bases; bases outside gene matches: 4. The germline V gene encodes CDR1 SGHNT and CDR2 YENEEA. The CDR3 has 14 amino acids.

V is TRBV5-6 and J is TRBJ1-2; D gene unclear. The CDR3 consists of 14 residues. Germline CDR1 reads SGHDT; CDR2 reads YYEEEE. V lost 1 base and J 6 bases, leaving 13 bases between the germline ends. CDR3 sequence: CASSLSWPEDGYTF. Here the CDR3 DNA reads TGTGCCAGCAGCTTGTCCTGGCCCGAAGATGGCTACACCTTC.

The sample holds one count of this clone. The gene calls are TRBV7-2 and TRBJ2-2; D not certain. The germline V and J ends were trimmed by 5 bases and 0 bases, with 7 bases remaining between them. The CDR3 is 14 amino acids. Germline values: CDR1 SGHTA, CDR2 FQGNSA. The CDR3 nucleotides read TGTGCCAGCAGCCCGCACCCGAACACCGGGGAGCTGTTTTTT. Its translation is CASSPHPNTGELFF.

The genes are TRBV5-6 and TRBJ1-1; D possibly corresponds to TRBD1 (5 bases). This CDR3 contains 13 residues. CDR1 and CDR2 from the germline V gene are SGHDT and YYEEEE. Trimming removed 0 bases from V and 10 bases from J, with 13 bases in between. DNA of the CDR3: TGTGCCAGCAGCTTGGCAGGGTCTGGGGGAGCTTTCTTT. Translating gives CASSLAGSGGAFF. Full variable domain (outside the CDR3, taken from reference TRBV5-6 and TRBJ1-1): DAGVTQSPTHLIKTRGQQVTLRCSPKSGHDTVSWYQQALGQGPQFIFQYYEEEERQRGNFPDRFSGHQFPNYSSELNVNALLLGDSALYLCASSLAGSGGAFFGQGTRLTVV.

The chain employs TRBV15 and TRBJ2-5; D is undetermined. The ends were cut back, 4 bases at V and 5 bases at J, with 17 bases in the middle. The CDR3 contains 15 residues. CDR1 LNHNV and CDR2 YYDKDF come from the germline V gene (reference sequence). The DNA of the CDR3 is TGTGCCACCAGCATCTATCCCCCCTTCGGGGAGACCCAGTACTTC. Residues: CATSIYPPFGETQYF. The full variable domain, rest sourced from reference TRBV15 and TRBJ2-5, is DAMVIQNPRYQVTQFGKPVTLSCSQTLNHNVMYWYQQKSSQAPKLLFHYYDKDFNNEADTPDNFQSRRPNTSFCFLDIRSPGLGDTAMYLCATSIYPPFGETQYFGPGTRLLVL.

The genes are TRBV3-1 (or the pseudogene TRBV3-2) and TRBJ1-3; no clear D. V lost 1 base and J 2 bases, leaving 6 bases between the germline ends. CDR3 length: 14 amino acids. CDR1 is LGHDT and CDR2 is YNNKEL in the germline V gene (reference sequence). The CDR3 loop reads CASSQGGAGNTIYF. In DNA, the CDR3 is TGTGCCAGCAGCCAAGGGGGAGCTGGAAACACCATATATTTT.

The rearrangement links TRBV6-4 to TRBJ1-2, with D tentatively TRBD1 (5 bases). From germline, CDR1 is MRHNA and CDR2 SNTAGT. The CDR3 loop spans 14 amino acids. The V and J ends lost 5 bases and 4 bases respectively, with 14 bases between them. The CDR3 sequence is CASSPTAYIYGYTF. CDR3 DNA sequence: TGTGCCAGCAGTCCGACAGCGTACATCTATGGCTACACCTTC.

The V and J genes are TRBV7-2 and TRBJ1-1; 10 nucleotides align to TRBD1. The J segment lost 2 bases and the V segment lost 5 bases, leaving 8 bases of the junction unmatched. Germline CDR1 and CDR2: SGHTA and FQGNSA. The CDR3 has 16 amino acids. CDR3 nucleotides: TGTGCCAGCAGCCCACGACAGGGGGCGGGAAACACTGAAGCTTTCTTT. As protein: CASSPRQGAGNTEAFF.

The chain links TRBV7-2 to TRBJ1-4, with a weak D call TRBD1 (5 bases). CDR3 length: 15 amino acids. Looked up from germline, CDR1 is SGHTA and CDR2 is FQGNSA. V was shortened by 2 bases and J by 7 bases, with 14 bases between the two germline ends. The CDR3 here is CASSLSWQGGEKLFF. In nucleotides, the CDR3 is TGTGCCAGCAGCTTAAGCTGGCAGGGCGGTGAAAAACTGTTTTTT. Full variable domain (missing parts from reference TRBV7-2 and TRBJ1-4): GAGVSQSPSNKVTEKGKDVELRCDPISGHTALYWYRQSLGQGLEFLIYFQGNSAPDKSGLPSDRFSAERTGGSVSTLTIQRTQQEDSAVYLCASSLSWQGGEKLFFGSGTQLSVL.

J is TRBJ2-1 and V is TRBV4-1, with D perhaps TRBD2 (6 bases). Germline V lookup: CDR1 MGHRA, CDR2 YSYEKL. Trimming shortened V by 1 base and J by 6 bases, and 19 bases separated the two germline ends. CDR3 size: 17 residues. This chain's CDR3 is CASSQGTRRVDSNEQFF. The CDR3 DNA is TGCGCCAGCAGCCAAGGGACAAGGAGGGTGGATTCCAATGAGCAGTTCTTC.

The DNA for the CDR3 is TGTGCCAGCTCACCAAATAGTGAGCAGTTCTTC. Protein sequence: CASSPNSEQFF. The J gene is TRBJ2-1, the V gene TRBV18, with D unclear. Trimming pared 2 bases from V and 9 bases from J, leaving 5 bases between. The CDR3 has 11 amino acids. Germline CDR1 reads KGHSH; CDR2 reads LQKENI.

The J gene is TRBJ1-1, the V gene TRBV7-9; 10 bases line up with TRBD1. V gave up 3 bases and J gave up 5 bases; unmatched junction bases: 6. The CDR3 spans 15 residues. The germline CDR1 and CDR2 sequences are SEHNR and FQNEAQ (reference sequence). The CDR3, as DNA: TGTGCCAGCAGCTTTACCTGGACAGGGGGGACTGAAGCTTTCTTT. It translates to CASSFTWTGGTEAFF.

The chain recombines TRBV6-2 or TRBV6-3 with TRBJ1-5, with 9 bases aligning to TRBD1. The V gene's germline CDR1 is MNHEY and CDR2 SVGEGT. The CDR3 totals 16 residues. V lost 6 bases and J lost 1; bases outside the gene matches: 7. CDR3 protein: CASSPAGTGSNQPQHF. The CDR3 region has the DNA TGTGCCAGCAGCCCTGCCGGGACAGGGAGCAATCAGCCCCAGCATTTT.

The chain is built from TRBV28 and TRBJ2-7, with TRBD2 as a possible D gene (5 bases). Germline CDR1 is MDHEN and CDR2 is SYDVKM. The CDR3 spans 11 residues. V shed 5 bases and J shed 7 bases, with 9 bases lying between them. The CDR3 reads CASSKDWEQYF. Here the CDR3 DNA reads TGTGCCAGCAGTAAGGACTGGGAGCAGTACTTC. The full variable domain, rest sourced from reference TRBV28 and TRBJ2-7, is DVKVTQSSRYLVKRTGEKVFLECVQDMDHENMFWYRQDPGLGLRLIYFSYDVKMKEKGDIPEGYSVSREKKERFSLILESASTNQTSMYLCASSKDWEQYFGPGTRLTVT.

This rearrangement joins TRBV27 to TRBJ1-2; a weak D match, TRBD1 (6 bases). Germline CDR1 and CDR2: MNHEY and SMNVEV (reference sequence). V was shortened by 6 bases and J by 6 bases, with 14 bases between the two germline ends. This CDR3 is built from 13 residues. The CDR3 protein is CASSRRGADGYTF. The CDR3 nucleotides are TGTGCCAGCAGCCGACGGGGGGCAGATGGCTACACCTTC.

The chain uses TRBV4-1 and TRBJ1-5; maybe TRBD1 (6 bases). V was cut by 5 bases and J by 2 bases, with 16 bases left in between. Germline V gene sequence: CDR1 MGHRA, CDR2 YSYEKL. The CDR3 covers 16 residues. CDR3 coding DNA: TGCGCCAGCAGCGGGAAGGGGGGGTATCGCAATCAGCCCCAGCATTTT. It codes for CASSGKGGYRNQPQHF.

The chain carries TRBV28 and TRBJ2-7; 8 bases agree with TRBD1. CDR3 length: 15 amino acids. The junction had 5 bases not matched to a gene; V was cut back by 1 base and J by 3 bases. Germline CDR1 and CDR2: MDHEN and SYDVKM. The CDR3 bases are TGTGCCAGCAGTTTATACAGGGACAGGAACTACGAGCAGTACTTC. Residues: CASSLYRDRNYEQYF.

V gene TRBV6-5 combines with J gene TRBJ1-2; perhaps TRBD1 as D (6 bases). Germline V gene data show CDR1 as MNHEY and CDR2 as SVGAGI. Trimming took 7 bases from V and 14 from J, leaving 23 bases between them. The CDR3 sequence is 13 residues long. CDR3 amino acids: CASTPGGAFPITF. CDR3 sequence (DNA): TGTGCCAGCACTCCGGGGGGGGCTTTTCCTATTACCTTC.

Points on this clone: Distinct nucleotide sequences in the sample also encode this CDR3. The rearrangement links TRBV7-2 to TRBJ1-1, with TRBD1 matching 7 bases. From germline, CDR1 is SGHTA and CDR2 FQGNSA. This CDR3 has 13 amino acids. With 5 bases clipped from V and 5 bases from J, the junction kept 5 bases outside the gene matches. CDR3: CASSRDRVTEAFF. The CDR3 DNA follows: TGTGCCAGCAGCCGCGACAGGGTTACTGAAGCTTTCTTT. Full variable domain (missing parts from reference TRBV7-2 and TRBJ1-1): GAGVSQSPSNKVTEKGKDVELRCDPISGHTALYWYRQSLGQGLEFLIYFQGNSAPDKSGLPSDRFSAERTGGSVSTLTIQRTQQEDSAVYLCASSRDRVTEAFFGQGTRLTVV.

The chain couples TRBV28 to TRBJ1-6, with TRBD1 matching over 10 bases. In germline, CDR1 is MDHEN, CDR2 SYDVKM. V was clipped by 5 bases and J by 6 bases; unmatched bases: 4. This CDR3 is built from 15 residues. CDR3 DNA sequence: TGTGCCAGCAGTGTCGACAGGGGGCTTAATTCACCCCTCCACTTT. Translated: CASSVDRGLNSPLHF.

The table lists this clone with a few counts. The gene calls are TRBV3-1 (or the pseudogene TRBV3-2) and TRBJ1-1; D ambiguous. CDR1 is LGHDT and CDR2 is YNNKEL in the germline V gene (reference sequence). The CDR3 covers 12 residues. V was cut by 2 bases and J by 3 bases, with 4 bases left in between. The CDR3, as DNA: TGTGCCAGCAGCCAAAGGTACACTGAAGCTTTCTTT. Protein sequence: CASSQRYTEAFF.

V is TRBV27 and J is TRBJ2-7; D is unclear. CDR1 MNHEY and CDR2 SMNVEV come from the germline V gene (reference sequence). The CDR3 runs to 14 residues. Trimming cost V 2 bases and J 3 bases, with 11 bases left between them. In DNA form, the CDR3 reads TGTGCCAGCAGTTTAGGCAGACTTTTCTACGAGCAGTACTTC. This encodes CASSLGRLFYEQYF.

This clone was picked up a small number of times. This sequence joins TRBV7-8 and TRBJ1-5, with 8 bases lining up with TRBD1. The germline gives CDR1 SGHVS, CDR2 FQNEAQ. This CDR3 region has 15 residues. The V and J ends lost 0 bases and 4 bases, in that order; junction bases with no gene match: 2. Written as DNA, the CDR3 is TGTGCCAGCAGCTTAGCGTACAGGGGGAATCAGCCCCAGCATTTT. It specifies CASSLAYRGNQPQHF.

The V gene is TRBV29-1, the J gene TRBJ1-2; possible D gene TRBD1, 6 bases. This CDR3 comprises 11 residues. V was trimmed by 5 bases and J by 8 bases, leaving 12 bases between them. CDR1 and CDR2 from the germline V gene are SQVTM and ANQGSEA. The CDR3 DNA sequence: TGCAGCGTTCCTGGGGGCCGGGGCTACACCTTC. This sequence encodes CSVPGGRGYTF. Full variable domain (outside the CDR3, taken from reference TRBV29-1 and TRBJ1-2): SAVISQKPSRDICQRGTSLTIQCQVDSQVTMMFWYRQQPGQSLTLIATANQGSEATYESGFVIDKFPISRPNLTFSTLTVSNMSPEDSSIYLCSVPGGRGYTFGSGTRLTVV.

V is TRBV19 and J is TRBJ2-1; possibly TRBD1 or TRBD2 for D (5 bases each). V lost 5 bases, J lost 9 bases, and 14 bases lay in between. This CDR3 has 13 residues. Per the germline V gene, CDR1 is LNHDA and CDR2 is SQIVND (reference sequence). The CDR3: CASSYGTTGEQFF. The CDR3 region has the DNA TGTGCCAGTAGTTACGGGACCACGGGTGAGCAGTTCTTC.

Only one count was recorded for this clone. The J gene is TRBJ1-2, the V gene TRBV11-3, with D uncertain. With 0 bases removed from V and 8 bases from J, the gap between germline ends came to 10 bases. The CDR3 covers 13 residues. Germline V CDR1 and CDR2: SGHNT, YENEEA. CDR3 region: CASSLDAGRGYTF. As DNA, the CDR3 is TGTGCCAGCAGCTTAGACGCAGGACGGGGCTACACCTTC.

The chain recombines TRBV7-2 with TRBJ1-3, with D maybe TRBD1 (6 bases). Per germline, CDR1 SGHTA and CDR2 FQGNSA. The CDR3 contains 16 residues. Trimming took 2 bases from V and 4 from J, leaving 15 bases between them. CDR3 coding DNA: TGTGCCAGCAGCTTATGGCCGGGGGCGGGAGGAAACACCATATATTTT. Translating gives CASSLWPGAGGNTIYF.

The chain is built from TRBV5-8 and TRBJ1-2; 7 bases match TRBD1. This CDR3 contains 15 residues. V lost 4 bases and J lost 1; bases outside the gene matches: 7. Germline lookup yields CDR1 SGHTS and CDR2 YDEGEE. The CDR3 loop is CASSDSGQVNYGYTF. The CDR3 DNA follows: TGTGCCAGCAGCGACTCAGGACAGGTTAACTATGGCTACACCTTC.

CDR3 amino acids: CASSYSRVIDTQYF. In nucleotides, the CDR3 is TGTGCCAGCAGTTACTCCCGGGTGATAGATACGCAGTATTTT. The chain has TRBV6-5 and TRBJ2-3; D not certain. V dropped 0 bases and J dropped 5 bases, with 9 bases sitting between them. The germline gives CDR1 MNHEY, CDR2 SVGAGI. This CDR3 contains 14 residues.

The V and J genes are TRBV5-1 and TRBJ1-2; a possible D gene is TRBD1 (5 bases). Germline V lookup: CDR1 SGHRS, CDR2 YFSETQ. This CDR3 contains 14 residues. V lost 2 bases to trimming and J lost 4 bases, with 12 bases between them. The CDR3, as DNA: TGCGCCAGCAGCTTCCAGGGCCTAAGCTATGGCTACACCTTC. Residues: CASSFQGLSYGYTF.